One sample yielded the 10 T cell receptor beta chains listed below, sequenced in a study of T cell repertoires in cytomegalovirus infection (dated by TCRdb to between 2018 and 2021). TCRdb lists the instrument as Illumina HiSeq 1500. TCRdb took the public reads, trimmed them with fastp at Q25, ran MiXCR for clone calling and kept in-frame beta chains. CDR3 protein sequences are deduplicated, and each keeps its most common genes and DNA. Here the sample has 680,000 or so distinct CDR3 sequences; 35% occur a single time. The ten biggest clones cover around 2.8% of the sample. What was sequenced was PBMCs. These TCRs come from a human donor in good health (CMV status not recorded). Some clones in this sample may be carry-over from other donors' samples.

V and J are TRBV7-6 and TRBJ2-1; 8 bases are a match to TRBD1. J gave up 0 bases and V 5 bases, and 15 bases lay outside the gene matches. Germline V gene data show CDR1 as SGHVS and CDR2 as FNYEAQ. The CDR3 has 19 residues. CDR3 sequence reads: CASSRRTGTTLSSYNEQFF. CDR3 DNA: TGTGCCAGCAGCCGAAGGACAGGGACCACACTTAGCTCCTACAATGAGCAGTTCTTC.

Turning to this clonotype: The junction departs from the called germline gene at one end, perhaps through a read error. The genes are TRBV12-3 or TRBV12-4 and TRBJ2-6, with D tentatively TRBD1 (5 bases). The CDR3 is made up of 14 amino acids. The CDR3 reads CASSPQAGANVLSF. CDR3 sequence (DNA): TGTGCCAGCAGTCCCCAAGCTGGGGCCAACGTCCTGAGTTTC.

This chain uses TRBV7-2 with TRBJ1-5; a possible D gene is TRBD1 (5 bases). The CDR3 totals 14 residues. CDR1 SGHTA and CDR2 FQGNSA come from the germline V gene. Between the trimmed V and J ends, which lost 5 bases and 1 base, there was a span of 9 bases. CDR3 sequence (DNA): TGTGCCAGCAGCGGGGGGAGAAGCAATCAGCCCCAGCATTTT. Translating it yields CASSGGRSNQPQHF.

Only a few counts were recorded for this clonotype. The gene calls are TRBV12-3 or TRBV12-4 and TRBJ1-5; no clear D. CDR3 length equals 15 residues. Trimming removed 3 bases from V and 4 bases from J, with 13 bases in between. CDR3 DNA: TGTGCCAGCAGTTTTACCAACGAGCGTAATCAGCCCCAGCATTTT. This codes for CASSFTNERNQPQHF.

The table lists this clonotype with a few counts. This rearrangement joins TRBV6-2 or TRBV6-3 to TRBJ1-2, with unresolved D. Trimming cost V 2 bases and J 2 bases, with 15 bases left between them. The CDR3 extends over 16 amino acids. CDR1 MNHEY and CDR2 SVGEGT come from the germline V gene. The CDR3 nucleotides read TGTGCCAGCAGTTACAGTGCGGTGACCCTGAACTATGGCTACACCTTC. This codes for CASSYSAVTLNYGYTF.

The chain combines TRBV6-1 with TRBJ1-5; 12 positions match TRBD1. After removal of 6 bases from V and 6 bases from J, the junction contained 6 bases not matched to a gene. The CDR3 consists of 15 residues. CDR1 MNHNS and CDR2 SASEGT come from the germline V gene. Written as DNA, the CDR3 is TGTGCCAGCAGGCCGGGACAGGGGGCTTTTCAGCCCCAGCATTTT. Translated, it gives CASRPGQGAFQPQHF.

The chain uses TRBV7-2 and TRBJ2-2, with D perhaps matching TRBD2 (6 bases). Trimming took off 1 base at V and 5 bases at J, with 17 bases between the two ends. Germline V gene lookup returns CDR1 SGHTA and CDR2 FQGNSA. The CDR3 totals 17 residues. The CDR3 loop is CASSLGRGPAGTGELFF. As DNA, the CDR3 is TGTGCCAGCAGCTTAGGGAGGGGCCCCGCAGGGACCGGGGAGCTGTTTTTT. Drawing the rest from reference TRBV7-2 and TRBJ2-2, the complete variable domain is GAGVSQSPSNKVTEKGKDVELRCDPISGHTALYWYRQSLGQGLEFLIYFQGNSAPDKSGLPSDRFSAERTGGSVSTLTIQRTQQEDSAVYLCASSLGRGPAGTGELFFGEGSRLTVL.

This clonotype came up a few times. This chain connects TRBV19 to TRBJ1-2; D gene ambiguous. Germline CDR1 reads LNHDA; CDR2 reads SQIVND (reference sequence). The CDR3 is made up of 14 amino acids. The germline V and J ends were trimmed by 3 bases and 3 bases, with 11 bases remaining between them. The CDR3 protein is CASSIVGQDYGYTF. The CDR3 DNA follows: TGTGCCAGTAGTATTGTTGGGCAGGACTATGGCTACACCTTC.

This chain connects TRBV7-6 to TRBJ1-2, with a weak D call TRBD1 (6 bases). CDR1 and CDR2 from the germline V gene are SGHVS and FNYEAQ. V shed 3 bases and J shed 4 bases, with 18 bases lying between them. The CDR3 sequence is 16 residues long. The CDR3 loop is CASSFGEGQGTYGYTF. The CDR3 DNA reads TGTGCCAGCAGCTTCGGGGAGGGGCAGGGGACCTATGGCTACACCTTC.

Comment on this clonotype: This could be a read error, since a much larger clone is one nucleotide away. J is TRBJ2-1 and V is TRBV28; D possibly matches TRBD1 or TRBD2 (5 bases each). Deletions cut 5 bases from V and 10 bases from J, with 18 bases between. The CDR3 loop spans 14 amino acids. Germline V gene lookup returns CDR1 MDHEN and CDR2 SYDVKM. In nucleotides, the CDR3 is TGTGCCAGCAGTCACTGGGACCCAAGTGGGGAGCAGTTCTTC. Its protein product is CASSHWDPSGEQFF.